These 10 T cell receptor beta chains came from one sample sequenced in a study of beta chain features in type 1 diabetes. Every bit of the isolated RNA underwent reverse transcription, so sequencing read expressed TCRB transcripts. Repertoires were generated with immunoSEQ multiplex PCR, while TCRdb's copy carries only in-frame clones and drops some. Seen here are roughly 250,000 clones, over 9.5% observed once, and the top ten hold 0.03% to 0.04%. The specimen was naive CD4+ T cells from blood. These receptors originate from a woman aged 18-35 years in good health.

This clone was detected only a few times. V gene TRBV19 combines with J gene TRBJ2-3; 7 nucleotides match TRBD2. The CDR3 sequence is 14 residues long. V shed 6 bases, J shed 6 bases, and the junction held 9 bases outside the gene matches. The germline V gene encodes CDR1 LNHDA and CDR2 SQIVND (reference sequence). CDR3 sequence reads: CASRGLAEPDTQYF. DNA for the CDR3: TGTGCCAGTAGGGGGCTAGCGGAGCCGGATACGCAGTATTTT.

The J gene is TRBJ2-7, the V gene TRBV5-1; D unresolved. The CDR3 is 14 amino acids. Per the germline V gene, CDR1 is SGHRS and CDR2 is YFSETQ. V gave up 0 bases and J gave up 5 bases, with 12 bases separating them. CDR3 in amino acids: CASSLGFPTDEQYF. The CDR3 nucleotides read TGCGCCAGCAGCTTGGGGTTTCCCACGGACGAGCAGTACTTC.

The CDR3 loop reads CASSPGQGSLNEQFF. The CDR3 DNA is TGTGCCAGCAGCCCGGGACAGGGTAGCCTCAATGAGCAGTTCTTC. This rearrangement joins TRBV11-3 to TRBJ2-1; 9 bases are shared with TRBD1. There are 15 residues in the CDR3. V was clipped by 5 bases and J by 6 bases; unmatched bases: 8. Germline V CDR1 and CDR2: SGHNT, YENEEA.

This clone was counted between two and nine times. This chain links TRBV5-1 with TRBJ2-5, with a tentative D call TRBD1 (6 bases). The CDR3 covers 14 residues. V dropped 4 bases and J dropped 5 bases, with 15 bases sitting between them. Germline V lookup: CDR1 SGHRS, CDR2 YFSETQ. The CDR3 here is CASSTHRDWETQYF. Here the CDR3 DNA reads TGCGCCAGCAGCACTCACAGGGATTGGGAGACCCAGTACTTC.

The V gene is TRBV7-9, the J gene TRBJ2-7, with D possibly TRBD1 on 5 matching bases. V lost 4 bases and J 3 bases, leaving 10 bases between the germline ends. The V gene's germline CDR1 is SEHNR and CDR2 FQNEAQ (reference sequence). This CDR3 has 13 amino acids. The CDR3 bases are TGTGCCAGCAGCTCCTGGGGCGGCTACGAGCAGTACTTC. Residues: CASSSWGGYEQYF.

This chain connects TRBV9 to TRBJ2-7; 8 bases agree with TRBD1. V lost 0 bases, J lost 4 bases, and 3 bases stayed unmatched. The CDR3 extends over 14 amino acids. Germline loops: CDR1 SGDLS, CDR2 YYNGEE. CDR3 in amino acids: CASSVADRGYEQYF. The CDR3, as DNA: TGTGCCAGCAGCGTAGCAGACAGGGGTTACGAGCAGTACTTC.

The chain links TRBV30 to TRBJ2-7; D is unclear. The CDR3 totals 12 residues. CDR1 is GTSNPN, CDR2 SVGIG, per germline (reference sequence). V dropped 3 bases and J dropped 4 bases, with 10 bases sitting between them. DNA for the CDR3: TGTGCCTGGAGACAGAGTACTTACGAGCAGTACTTC. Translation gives CAWRQSTYEQYF.

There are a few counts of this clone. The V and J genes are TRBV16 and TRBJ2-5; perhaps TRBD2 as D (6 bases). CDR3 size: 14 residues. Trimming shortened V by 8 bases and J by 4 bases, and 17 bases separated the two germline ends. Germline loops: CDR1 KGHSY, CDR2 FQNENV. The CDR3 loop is CASEPDLGGETQYF. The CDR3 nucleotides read TGTGCCAGCGAGCCGGATCTGGGAGGAGAGACCCAGTACTTC. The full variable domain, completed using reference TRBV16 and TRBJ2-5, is GEEVAQTPKHLVRGEGQKAKLYCAPIKGHSYVFWYQQVLKNEFKFLISFQNENVFDETGMPKERFSAKCLPNSPCSLEIQATKLEDSAVYFCASEPDLGGETQYFGPGTRLLVL.

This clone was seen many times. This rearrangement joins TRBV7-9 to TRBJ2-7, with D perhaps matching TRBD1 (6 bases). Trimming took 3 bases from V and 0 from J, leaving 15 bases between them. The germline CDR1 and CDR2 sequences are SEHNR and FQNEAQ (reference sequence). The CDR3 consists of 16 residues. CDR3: CASSFRGHESSYEQYF. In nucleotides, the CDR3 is TGTGCCAGCAGCTTTCGGGGACACGAGAGCTCCTACGAGCAGTACTTC.

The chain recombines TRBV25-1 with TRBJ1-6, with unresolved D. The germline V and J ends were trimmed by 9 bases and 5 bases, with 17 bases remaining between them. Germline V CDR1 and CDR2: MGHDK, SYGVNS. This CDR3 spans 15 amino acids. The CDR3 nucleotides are TGTGCCAGAACTGATGGGCTACGCCATAATTCACCCCTCCACTTT. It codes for CARTDGLRHNSPLHF.